The clone carrying this T cell receptor beta chain showed up just a few times. Study processing details: Reference gene primer amplification yielded estimated nucleated cell counts. Repertoires were generated with immunoSEQ multiplex PCR, while TCRdb's copy carries only in-frame clones and drops some. D and trimming were read from the DNA, whereas the V and J calls and clone size are those reported in that table. This sample yields over 80,000 clones, of which around 67% are seen a single time; roughly 3.9% belongs to the top ten. From germline, CDR1 is MNHNS and CDR2 SASEGT. V was cut by 0 bases and J by 1 base, with 9 bases left in between. The CDR3 totals 16 residues. This record belongs to a study of blood T cell repertoires in COVID-19. About the research overall: The study drew acute and convalescent COVID-19 samples from the United States, Italy and Spain. The cDNA or gDNA used as material had been derived from T cells, B-cell-depleted T cells, or PBMCs.

Patients in Seattle were enrolled during active infection, then followed longitudinally. The sequence came from a man in his sixties or seventies with COVID-19, enrolled during active disease. Sequenced sample: peripheral blood. The rearrangement joins TRBV6-1 to TRBJ2-2; possible D gene TRBD1, 5 bases. This CDR3 is CASSEAGVRNTGELFF. The CDR3, as DNA: TGTGCCAGCAGTGAAGCAGGGGTTCGGAACACCGGGGAGCTGTTTTTT.